This is a list of T cell receptor beta chains from one sample in a study of blood T cell repertoires in COVID-19. Measured with immunoSEQ multiplex PCR; TCRdb has only the in-frame clones, and not every one. The sample records 180,000 or so clones, approximately 84% being singletons. The sequencing input was peripheral blood. Receptors were obtained from a middle-aged man who had recovered from COVID-19. The conserved cysteine and the conserved F or W are not part of the CDR3 here. Each record gives: CDR3 protein, V gene, J gene.

ASSLAGSTDTQY	TRBV27	TRBJ2-3
ASMRGATDTQY	TRBV28	TRBJ2-3
ASSVGETGYVYEQY	TRBV9	TRBJ2-7
ASSQDRSGNTIY	TRBV3-1/TRBV3-2	TRBJ1-3
ASSEASGGVGEQF	TRBV25-1	TRBJ2-1
ASSLGAGGYDEQF	TRBV7-3	TRBJ2-1
ASRQEQNQPQH	TRBV7-2	TRBJ1-5
ASSLGVDQPQH	TRBV11-3	TRBJ1-5
ASSPGQGARGYT	TRBV27	TRBJ1-2
ASSPHSGANVLT	TRBV6-2/TRBV6-3	TRBJ2-6
ASSSDTAGVYEQF	TRBV7-6	TRBJ2-1
ASSLGQYQETQY	TRBV7-6	TRBJ2-5
ASSPGGGTGTETQY	TRBV4-3	TRBJ2-5
ASSGSVYSNQPQH	TRBV2	TRBJ1-5
ASSPGGRPYGYT	TRBV18	TRBJ1-2
ASRLGPRVAPTSSTSGRYEQY	TRBV12-2	TRBJ2-7
AWNPGTGIGELF	TRBV30	TRBJ2-2
ASSLLAVNQPQH	TRBV7-2	TRBJ1-5
ASSLGAGVGKGEQF	TRBV5-5	TRBJ2-1
ASSPRGDGYT	TRBV19	TRBJ1-2
ASARGSTDTQY	TRBV28	TRBJ2-3
ASSRDRVAYGYT	TRBV7-8	TRBJ1-2
ASSERMKGLATEQF	TRBV6-1	TRBJ2-1
ASTKGGSTEAF	TRBV6-5	TRBJ1-1
ASRDQGSDTQY	TRBV6-5	TRBJ2-3
ASSWTSGYSTDTQY	TRBV28	TRBJ2-3